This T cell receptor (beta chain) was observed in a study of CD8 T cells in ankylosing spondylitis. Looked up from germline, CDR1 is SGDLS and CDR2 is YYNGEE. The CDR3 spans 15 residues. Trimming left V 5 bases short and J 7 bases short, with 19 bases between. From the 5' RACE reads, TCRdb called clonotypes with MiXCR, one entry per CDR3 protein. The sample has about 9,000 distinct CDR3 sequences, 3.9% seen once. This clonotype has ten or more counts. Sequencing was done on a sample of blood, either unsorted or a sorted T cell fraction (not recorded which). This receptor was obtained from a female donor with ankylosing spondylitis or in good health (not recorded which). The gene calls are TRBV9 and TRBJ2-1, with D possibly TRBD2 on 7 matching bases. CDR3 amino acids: CASSASGGGLNEQFF. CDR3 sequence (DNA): TGTGCCAGCAGTGCCTCGGGGGGCGGCTTGAATGAGCAGTTCTTC.